The 10 T cell receptor beta chains given below trace back to one sample, sequenced in a study of cytomegalovirus exposure and HLA in healthy donors. Vbeta (60) and Jbeta (13) primers were used in the PCR. This table comes from immunoSEQ multiplex PCR, and its TCRdb copy is limited to in-frame clones, with some not included. Counted here are under 200,000 clones, roughly 85% occurring once; the ten biggest clones make up about 9.3%. Sequenced sample: PBMCs. These receptor sequences come from a man aged 18 to 30 in good health and CMV-seropositive.

This clone came up once. V usage is TRBV11-3 and J usage is TRBJ2-1; 8 nucleotides line up with TRBD1. Germline trimming cut 5 bases from V and 3 bases from J; bases unmatched to any gene: 3. Germline assignment: CDR1 SGHNT and CDR2 YENEEA. There are 14 residues in the CDR3. The CDR3 here is CASSQGANYNEQFF. In DNA form, the CDR3 reads TGTGCCAGCAGCCAGGGGGCGAACTACAATGAGCAGTTCTTC. The whole variable domain, remainder taken from reference TRBV11-3 and TRBJ2-1, is EAGVVQSPRYKIIEKKQPVAFWCNPISGHNTLYWYLQNLGQGPELLIRYENEEAVDDSQLPKDRFSAERLKGVDSTLKIQPAELGDSAVYLCASSQGANYNEQFFGPGTRLTVL.

This clone was observed once. The chain has TRBV27 and TRBJ1-1; D is ambiguous. Trimming removed 6 bases from V and 3 bases from J, with 11 bases in between. There are 13 residues in the CDR3. In germline, CDR1 is MNHEY, CDR2 SMNVEV (reference sequence). CDR3 region: CASRTMWDTEAFF. CDR3 DNA sequence: TGTGCCAGCAGAACTATGTGGGACACTGAAGCTTTCTTT.

The chain employs TRBV5-4 and TRBJ1-1, with TRBD1 identical over 11 bases. The CDR3 runs to 15 residues. The germline gives CDR1 SGHNT, CDR2 YYREEE (reference sequence). J gave up 5 bases and V 4 bases, and 7 bases lay outside the gene matches. Here the CDR3 DNA reads TGTGCCAGCAGCCCGAGGGGACAGGGGGTTACTGAAGCTTTCTTT. Protein: CASSPRGQGVTEAFF.

The V gene is TRBV30, the J gene TRBJ1-2, with D possibly matching TRBD1 (5 bases). Deletions cut 5 bases from V and 1 base from J, with 11 bases between. CDR3 length equals 13 residues. Germline V CDR1 and CDR2: GTSNPN, SVGIG (reference sequence). As DNA, the CDR3 is TGTGCCTGGGGGGGGGAGGTTAACTATGGCTACACCTTC. Translating gives CAWGGEVNYGYTF.

The chain couples TRBV30 to TRBJ1-3; no reliable D call. The CDR3 is 14 residues long. Trimming cost V 0 bases and J 2 bases, with 8 bases left between them. Germline V gene data show CDR1 as GTSNPN and CDR2 as SVGIG (reference sequence). The CDR3 protein is CAWSVRGTGNTIYF. As DNA, the CDR3 is TGTGCCTGGAGTGTGCGGGGAACTGGAAACACCATATATTTT.

The V and J genes are TRBV4-1 and TRBJ2-3; a possible D gene is TRBD1 (6 bases). The germline V gene has CDR1 MGHRA and CDR2 YSYEKL. V was clipped by 3 bases and J by 4 bases, with 14 bases between them. This CDR3 has 15 residues. The CDR3 is CASSHRTDGADTQYF. As DNA, the CDR3 is TGCGCCAGCAGCCACCGGACAGACGGCGCAGATACGCAGTATTTT.

In the case of this clone: The sample carries other DNA sequences with the same CDR3. The chain couples TRBV27 to TRBJ2-2; 8 positions match TRBD2. The V gene end was trimmed by 6 bases and the J gene end by 6 bases; junction bases not matched to a gene: 12. CDR1 MNHEY and CDR2 SMNVEV come from the germline V gene (reference sequence). The CDR3 sequence is 16 residues long. The CDR3 DNA follows: TGTGCCAGCAGGGAGCGGGGGAGCCCTTCCCCCGGGGAGCTGTTTTTT. Translated, it gives CASRERGSPSPGELFF.

The chain combines TRBV6-6 with TRBJ1-2; no clear D. The CDR3 is 14 residues long. The germline CDR1 and CDR2 sequences are MNHNY and SVGAGI (reference sequence). V lost 3 bases and J 6 bases, leaving 14 bases between the germline ends. Here the CDR3 reads CASSYLTPADGYTF. In DNA, the CDR3 is TGTGCCAGCAGTTATTTGACCCCCGCGGATGGCTACACCTTC.

This clone was picked up one time. The chain employs TRBV10-3 and TRBJ1-2; D gene uncertain. The CDR3 loop spans 17 amino acids. Germline lookup yields CDR1 ENHRY and CDR2 SYGVKD. Trimming took off 3 bases at V and 4 bases at J, with 21 bases between the two ends. CDR3 protein: CAISDVVVGGGTYGYTF. The CDR3 DNA reads TGTGCCATCAGTGATGTCGTGGTTGGCGGTGGTACCTATGGCTACACCTTC.

V is TRBV6-4 and J is TRBJ1-6, with D perhaps TRBD1 (6 bases). Germline V CDR1 and CDR2: MRHNA, SNTAGT. Trimming left V 4 bases short and J 5 bases short, with 9 bases between. The CDR3 spans 14 residues. This chain's CDR3 is CASSVAGDNSPLHF. DNA for the CDR3: TGTGCCAGCAGTGTAGCAGGGGATAATTCACCCCTCCACTTT.